These T cell receptor beta chains were read from a single sample in a study of PD-1 blockade in classical Hodgkin lymphoma. TCRdb's copy holds only in-frame clones and misses some; the assay was immunoSEQ multiplex PCR. The sample consists of some 100,000 clones, roughly 89% of them appearing once. Sequenced here: peripheral blood mononuclear cells (PBMCs), sampled before the second cycle of nivolumab. The source of these receptors is a human donor with classical Hodgkin lymphoma. CDR3s include the opening cysteine and the closing phenylalanine or tryptophan. The D gene is left open where the match is weak. Expanded clones get a size class; other rows say once, few or many, or leave the size out.

d_gene | j_gene | v_gene | abundance | CDR3nt | CDR3aa
TRBD2 | TRBJ2-5 | TRBV6-6 | - | TGTGCCAGCAGTTACGGCGGGGGGGCTAAAAAGACCCAGTACTTC | CASSYGGGAKKTQYF
TRBD1 | TRBJ1-1 | TRBV6-1 | - | TGTGCCACTACGGGACAGGGGAAAACTGAAGCTTTCTTT | CATTGQGKTEAFF
- | TRBJ2-2 | TRBV5-1 | - | TGCGCCAGCAGCTTAGGGAACACCGGGGAGCTGTTTTTT | CASSLGNTGELFF
TRBD2 | TRBJ2-7 | TRBV27 | - | TGTGCCAGCAGGGCCCGAGGACTAGCTTCGGACGAGCAGTACTTC | CASRARGLASDEQYF
- | TRBJ2-7 | TRBV11-3 | - | TGTGCCAGCAGCCCTCAGGGGTACGAGCAGTACTTC | CASSPQGYEQYF
- | TRBJ1-6 | TRBV5-8 | - | TGTGCCAGCACCCCCCGGACAGCGTATAATTCACCCCTCCACTTT | CASTPRTAYNSPLHF
- | TRBJ2-1 | TRBV7-9 | - | TGTGCCAGCAGCACAGACCCAGGAGTAAGCTACAATGAGCAGTTCTTC | CASSTDPGVSYNEQFF
- | TRBJ2-7 | TRBV7-2 | - | TGTGCCAGCAGCCCCGCCTACGAGCAGTACTTC | CASSPAYEQYF
TRBD1 | TRBJ2-7 | TRBV5-4 | - | TGTGCCAGCACGGACAGGGCCCGCGAGCAGTACTTC | CASTDRAREQYF
- | TRBJ1-2 | TRBV5-5 | few | TGTGCCAGCAGCTTGGATACCGGCTACACCTTC | CASSLDTGYTF
TRBD1 | TRBJ2-3 | TRBV7-8 | - | TGTGCCAGCAGCATCAGGACAGGGGGATTAGGAGGTACGCAGTATTTT | CASSIRTGGLGGTQYF
TRBD1 | TRBJ2-7 | TRBV6-5 | - | TGTGCCAGCAGGCCGGGACAGGGGAGGTACGAGCAGTACTTC | CASRPGQGRYEQYF
- | TRBJ1-1 | TRBV10-2 | - | TGCGCCAGTCAGGACAGAGGCCTTGAAGCTTTCTTT | CASQDRGLEAFF
- | TRBJ2-3 | TRBV30 | - | TGTGCCTGGAGTGTACATTTTGTCACAGATACGCAGTATTTT | CAWSVHFVTDTQYF
TRBD1 | TRBJ2-2 | TRBV11-3 | - | TGTGCCAGCAGCCAGCTCGGGACAGGGGGCAGGGGGGAGCTGTTTTTT | CASSQLGTGGRGELFF
- | TRBJ2-3 | TRBV21-1 | - | TGTGCCAGCAGCAAATCGCGGTCGTCGACTAGCGGGCAAGATACGCAGTATTTT | CASSKSRSSTSGQDTQYF
TRBD2 | TRBJ2-2 | TRBV7-9 | - | TGTGCCAGCAGACCACTAGCGGTAAACACCGGGGAGCTGTTTTTT | CASRPLAVNTGELFF
- | TRBJ1-2 | TRBV5-1 | - | TGCGCCAGCAGCTTGGGACCAGAAGGCTACACCTTC | CASSLGPEGYTF
- | TRBJ1-2 | TRBV13 | - | TGTGCCAGCAGGCCTATGGTGGGGGCCTATGGCTACACCTTC | CASRPMVGAYGYTF
- | TRBJ1-2 | TRBV5-1 | - | TGCGCCAGCAGCACCATGCAGGCGAACTATGGCTACACCTTC | CASSTMQANYGYTF
TRBD1 | TRBJ1-4 | TRBV6-5 | - | TGTGCCAGCAGCAGGGGGGCCCTGAATGAAAAACTGTTTTTT | CASSRGALNEKLFF
- | TRBJ2-3 | TRBV5-6 | - | TGTGCCAGCAGCTTGGAAACAGGGTCCACCTACACAGATACGCAGTATTTT | CASSLETGSTYTDTQYF
- | TRBJ1-5 | TRBV6-5 | - | TGTGCCAGCATCGGGCGATCGGGAAGCAATCAGCCCCAGCATTTT | CASIGRSGSNQPQHF
TRBD2 | TRBJ2-7 | TRBV27 | - | TGTGCCAGCAGTCTAGCGGGGGTCGCTTACGAGCAGTACTTC | CASSLAGVAYEQYF
TRBD2 | TRBJ2-2 | TRBV30 | - | TGTGCCTGGAGCGCCCACCGAACTAGCGGGGGAGTTGTTAAGGACACCGGGGAGCTGTTTTTT | CAWSAHRTSGGVVKDTGELFF
- | TRBJ2-2 | TRBV10-3 | - | TGTGCCATCCTACAGACACCTTCGAACACCGGGGAGCTGTTTTTT | CAILQTPSNTGELFF
TRBD1 | TRBJ2-2 | TRBV28 | few | TGTGCCAGCAGCCCCGGGGACAGGGCCACCGGGGAGCTGTTTTTT | CASSPGDRATGELFF
- | TRBJ2-2 | TRBV6-4 | - | TGTGCCAGCAGTCTTTTCGGGGGCGCGGACACCGGGGAGCTGTTTTTT | CASSLFGGADTGELFF
- | TRBJ2-3 | TRBV27 | - | TGTGCCAGCAGTTTACCCGGGACAACAGATACGCAGTATTTT | CASSLPGTTDTQYF
TRBD1 | TRBJ2-7 | TRBV7-2 | - | TGTGCCAGCAGCTTAGGGGGACAGGGGAAATACGAGCAGTACTTC | CASSLGGQGKYEQYF
TRBD1 | TRBJ2-5 | TRBV5-1 | - | TGCGCCAGCAGCCAGACAGGGAGTCACCGGGAGACCCAGTACTTC | CASSQTGSHRETQYF
TRBD1 | TRBJ1-3 | TRBV7-2 | - | TGTGCCAGCAGCTTAACGTTAGAGGGGGCGGTCGGAAACACCATATATTTT | CASSLTLEGAVGNTIYF
- | TRBJ1-2 | TRBV28 | - | TGTGCCAGCAGCCCGCCGATGCAGGGAAAGGATGGCTACACCTTC | CASSPPMQGKDGYTF
TRBD2 | TRBJ2-4 | TRBV5-6 | - | TGTGCCACCGTACCCTACGGGGCTAGCGGGGGACTAGCCAAAAACATTCAGTACTTC | CATVPYGASGGLAKNIQYF
- | TRBJ1-3 | TRBV30 | - | TGTGCCTGGAGTCCGAACCGGGTACAGTCTGGAAACACCATATATTTT | CAWSPNRVQSGNTIYF
- | TRBJ2-3 | TRBV15 | once | TGTGCCACCAGCAGAGTGGGTGGCACAGATACGCAGTATTTT | CATSRVGGTDTQYF
TRBD1 | TRBJ2-7 | TRBV29-1 | - | TGCAGCGTACACACAGGGGAAACCTACGAGCAGTACTTC | CSVHTGETYEQYF